A selection of T cell receptor beta chains follows, all from one sample in a study of T cell responses to AZD1222 COVID-19 vaccine. The assay was immunoSEQ multiplex PCR, and TCRdb's table has in-frame clones only and misses some. The sample lists 140,000 to 150,000 clones; 82% were seen once. Source: peripheral blood, taken on day 0 of MenACWY control vaccination. The receptors shown here come from an adult in good health. The CDR3 runs from the conserved cysteine through the conserved F or W. Fields, in order: D gene, J gene, clone size, V gene, CDR3 DNA, CDR3 protein. A D gene is named only where the DNA matches it firmly. Rows give clone size only sometimes, using once, few, many, or a class for an expanded clone.

TRBD2 | TRBJ2-1 | - | TRBV12-3/TRBV12-4 | TGTGCCAGCGCGACTAGCGGGGTCGTTGAGCAGTTCTTC | CASATSGVVEQFF
- | TRBJ2-1 | - | TRBV19 | TGTGCCAGTAGTATAACCAGGGACGGTCTCTCCTACAATGAGCAGTTCTTC | CASSITRDGLSYNEQFF
TRBD2 | TRBJ2-1 | - | TRBV7-3 | TGTGCCAGCAATAGCGGGGGGCTTAACAATGAGCAGTTCTTC | CASNSGGLNNEQFF
- | TRBJ1-5 | many | TRBV2 | TGTGCCAGCAGTGTAGGGCAGGGCAATCAGCCCCAGCATTTT | CASSVGQGNQPQHF
- | TRBJ2-7 | - | TRBV7-7 | TGTGCCAGCAGCTTAGCGTATGGACCCGGGGCCGAGCAGTACTTC | CASSLAYGPGAEQYF
- | TRBJ2-3 | - | TRBV5-3 | TGTGCCAGAAATCATCAGGGGTTCGGAGATACGCAGTATTTT | CARNHQGFGDTQYF
- | TRBJ1-2 | - | TRBV6-5 | TGTGCCAGCAGTCCTCCGGGAGTAGGTGGCTACACCTTC | CASSPPGVGGYTF
- | TRBJ2-5 | - | TRBV27 | TGTGCCAGCAGTCGGGCGACTCAAGAGACCCAGTACTTC | CASSRATQETQYF
- | TRBJ1-2 | - | TRBV5-5 | TGTGCCAGCAGCAACTCGGGGGGTAACTATGGCTACACCTTC | CASSNSGGNYGYTF
TRBD1 | TRBJ2-3 | - | TRBV15 | TGTGCCACCAGCAGAGGGACAGGGGGCACAGATACGCAGTATTTT | CATSRGTGGTDTQYF
TRBD1 | TRBJ1-5 | - | TRBV2 | TGTGCCAGCAACGCTGGGGGGACAGGCAATCAGCCCCAGCATTTT | CASNAGGTGNQPQHF
TRBD1 | TRBJ1-2 | - | TRBV5-4 | TGTGCCAGCAGCTTAGGGACAGGGGACAACTATGGCTACACCTTC | CASSLGTGDNYGYTF
- | TRBJ2-3 | few | TRBV4-1 | TGCGCCAGCAGCCAAGCGACGAGCACAGATACGCAGTATTTT | CASSQATSTDTQYF
TRBD1 | TRBJ1-2 | - | TRBV6-5 | TGTGCCAGCACCTCCCTGGGACAGGGGGCCTATGGCTACACCTTC | CASTSLGQGAYGYTF
- | TRBJ1-2 | once | TRBV19 | TGTGCCAGTAGTATAGCGTCGGACGACCCCTATGGCTACACCTTC | CASSIASDDPYGYTF
- | TRBJ1-3 | - | TRBV3-1/TRBV3-2 | TGTGCCAGCAGCCAAGACCCGGGTAGGGGGGGAAACACCATATATTTT | CASSQDPGRGGNTIYF
- | TRBJ1-2 | many | TRBV29-1 | TGCAGCGTTGAAACTGCACCCTATGGCTACACCTTC | CSVETAPYGYTF
TRBD2 | TRBJ2-1 | - | TRBV6-4 | TGTGCCAGCAGTGACAAAGCGGGGGTGGTCCATGAGCAGTTCTTC | CASSDKAGVVHEQFF
TRBD1 | TRBJ1-2 | once | TRBV7-9 | TGTGCCAGCAGCTTCCCCCGGTTCCCTCGAGGGGGCAGTAACTATGGCTACACCTTC | CASSFPRFPRGGSNYGYTF
TRBD2 | TRBJ2-1 | - | TRBV7-3 | TGTGCCAGCAGCTGGAGCGGGGGGGCGTCAAATGAGCAGTTCTTC | CASSWSGGASNEQFF
TRBD1 | TRBJ1-2 | - | TRBV6-2/TRBV6-3 | TGTGCCAGCAGTCCGACAGGGCGAGCTAACTATGGCTACACCTTC | CASSPTGRANYGYTF
TRBD1 | TRBJ2-7 | - | TRBV11-2 | TGTGCCAGCAGCCATTACAGGGGACAAGAGCAGTACTTC | CASSHYRGQEQYF
- | TRBJ2-1 | - | TRBV7-3 | TGTGCCAGCAGCTTAACGTATGACGGGGGTTACAATGAGCAGTTCTTC | CASSLTYDGGYNEQFF
- | TRBJ1-3 | - | TRBV9 | TGTGCCAGCAGCCCCGAAGGGGCCGGAAACACCATATATTTT | CASSPEGAGNTIYF
- | TRBJ1-1 | - | TRBV30 | TGTGCCTGGAGCTTACGACTATGGGCTTTCTTT | CAWSLRLWAFF
TRBD2 | TRBJ2-2 | few | TRBV5-1 | TGCGCCAGCAGCCGAGCGGGGGCCGACACCGGGGAGCTGTTTTTT | CASSRAGADTGELFF
- | TRBJ2-7 | - | TRBV5-6 | TGTGCCAGCAGCACCCAGGACATGTCGGAGTACTTC | CASSTQDMSEYF
TRBD1 | TRBJ1-4 | - | TRBV7-9 | TGTGCCAGCAGCACGACAGGGGGCCTAGAAAAACTGTTTTTT | CASSTTGGLEKLFF
TRBD1 | TRBJ1-1 | - | TRBV6-1 | TGTGCCAGCAGTGAAGACGACAGGGTGAAAGCTTTCTTT | CASSEDDRVKAFF
- | TRBJ1-1 | - | TRBV21-1 | TGTGCCAGCAGCAAAGCTTACAGGCCTAAGAATATGAACACTGAAGCTTTCTTT | CASSKAYRPKNMNTEAFF
- | TRBJ2-7 | - | TRBV4-2 | TGTGCCAGCAGCCAAGATTTGAAGGGGCGAGACTACGAGCAGTACTTC | CASSQDLKGRDYEQYF
TRBD1 | TRBJ2-2 | - | TRBV6-5 | TGTGCCAGCAGTCAGGACAGGGTCAACACCGGGGAGCTGTTTTTT | CASSQDRVNTGELFF
- | TRBJ1-5 | - | TRBV15 | TGTGCCACCAGCAGAGAGGACCAGCCCCAGCATTTT | CATSREDQPQHF
- | TRBJ1-3 | - | TRBV29-1 | TGCAGCGGTTTGGTGCGCGGAAACACCATATATTTT | CSGLVRGNTIYF
- | TRBJ1-5 | - | TRBV5-7 | TGTGCCAGCAGCTTAAGGGGCAATCAGCCCCAGCATTTT | CASSLRGNQPQHF
- | TRBJ1-3 | - | TRBV21-1 | TGTGCCAGCAGCAAAAGGTTGCGCGAAAACACCATATATTTT | CASSKRLRENTIYF
- | TRBJ1-5 | - | TRBV2 | TGTGCCAGCAGTGATTTGGTTCAGCCCCAGCATTTT | CASSDLVQPQHF
- | TRBJ2-2 | - | TRBV24-1 | TGTGCCACCAGTGAGGCGGGGTACACCGGGGAGCTGTTTTTT | CATSEAGYTGELFF
- | TRBJ1-1 | - | TRBV7-9 | TGTGCCAGCAGCTTAACCCGAGCTTTCTTT | CASSLTRAFF
- | TRBJ1-2 | - | TRBV14 | TGTGCCAGCAGCCAAAGCGGTGGCTACACCTTC | CASSQSGGYTF
TRBD2 | TRBJ2-1 | - | TRBV10-3 | TGTGCCATCAGTGAGATAGCGGGGGAGTACAATGAGCAGTTCTTC | CAISEIAGEYNEQFF
- | TRBJ1-2 | - | TRBV7-2 | TGTGCCAGCAGCCCGGGGACCGCACGGACTAACTATGGCTACACCTTC | CASSPGTARTNYGYTF
TRBD2 | TRBJ2-3 | - | TRBV10-1 | TGCGCCAGCAGTGAGAAAGGACTAGCGGTCACAGATACGCAGTATTTT | CASSEKGLAVTDTQYF
- | TRBJ1-4 | few | TRBV28 | TGTGCCAGCAGTTCGGGGGGGGTTAGGGAAAAACTGTTTTTT | CASSSGGVREKLFF
TRBD1 | TRBJ1-6 | once | TRBV3-1/TRBV3-2 | TGTGCCAGCGGACACAACCGGGACAGATATAATTCACCCCTCCACTTT | CASGHNRDRYNSPLHF
- | TRBJ2-2 | few | TRBV19 | TGTGCCAGTAGTATAGATCCGGGGCGAGCGAACACCGGGGAGCTGTTTTTT | CASSIDPGRANTGELFF
TRBD1 | TRBJ2-1 | - | TRBV10-2 | TGCGCCAGCACTCCGACAGGGGGCTGGGAGTTCTTC | CASTPTGGWEFF
TRBD1 | TRBJ1-2 | few | TRBV6-1 | TGTGCCAGCAGTGGTCCTCCCCCGCGGACAGGGGATGGCTACACCTTC | CASSGPPPRTGDGYTF
- | TRBJ2-1 | once | TRBV4-1 | TGCGCCAGCAGCCAAGATTTAGGGATCTTC | CASSQDLGIF
- | TRBJ1-3 | - | TRBV14 | TGTGCCAGCAGCCAAGTTGATTACACCATATATTTT | CASSQVDYTIYF
TRBD2 | TRBJ2-2 | - | TRBV27 | TGTGCCAGCAGTTCCCCCCTAGCGGGGGGGCTCACCGGGGAGCTGTTTTTT | CASSSPLAGGLTGELFF
- | TRBJ2-1 | once | TRBV15 | TGTGCCACCAGCAGGAAGGGACACTACAATGAGCAGTTCTTC | CATSRKGHYNEQFF
- | TRBJ2-5 | - | TRBV6-2/TRBV6-3 | TGTGCCAGCAGTTACAAAGCGGAAGAGACCCAGTACTTC | CASSYKAEETQYF
- | TRBJ1-2 | - | TRBV19 | TGTGCCAGTAGTATAGATGTCGGGAAGGATGGCTACACCTTC | CASSIDVGKDGYTF
- | TRBJ1-2 | few | TRBV7-9 | TGTGCCAGCAGGCCCCGGGGCGGGGGCGCGAACTATGGCTACACCTTC | CASRPRGGGANYGYTF